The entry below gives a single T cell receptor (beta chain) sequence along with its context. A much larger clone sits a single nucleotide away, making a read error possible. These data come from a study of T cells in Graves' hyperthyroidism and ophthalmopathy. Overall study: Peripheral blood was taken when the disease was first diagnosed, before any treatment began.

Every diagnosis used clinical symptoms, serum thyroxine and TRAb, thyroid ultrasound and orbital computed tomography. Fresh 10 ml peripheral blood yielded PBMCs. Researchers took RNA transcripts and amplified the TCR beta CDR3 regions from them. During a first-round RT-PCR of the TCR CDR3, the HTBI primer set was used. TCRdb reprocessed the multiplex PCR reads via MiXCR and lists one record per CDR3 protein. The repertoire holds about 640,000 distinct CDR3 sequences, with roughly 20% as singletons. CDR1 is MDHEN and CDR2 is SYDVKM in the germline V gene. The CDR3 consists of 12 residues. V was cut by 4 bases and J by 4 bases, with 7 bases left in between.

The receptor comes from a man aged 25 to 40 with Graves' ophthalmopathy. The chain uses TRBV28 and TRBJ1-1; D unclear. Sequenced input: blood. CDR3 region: CASSSESTEAFF. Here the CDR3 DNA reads TGTGCCAGCAGTTCAGAGAGCACTGAAGCTTTCTTT.